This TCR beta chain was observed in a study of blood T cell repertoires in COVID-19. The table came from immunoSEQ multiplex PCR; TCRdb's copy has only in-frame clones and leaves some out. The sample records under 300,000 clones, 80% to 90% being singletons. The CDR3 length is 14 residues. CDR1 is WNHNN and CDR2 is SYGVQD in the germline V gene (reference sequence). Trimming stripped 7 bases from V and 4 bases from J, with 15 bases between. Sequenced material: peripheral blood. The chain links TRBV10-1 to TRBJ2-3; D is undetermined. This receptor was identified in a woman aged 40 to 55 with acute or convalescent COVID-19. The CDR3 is CASKLTRLSDTQYF. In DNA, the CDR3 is TGCGCCAGCAAGCTCACCAGGCTCTCAGATACGCAGTATTTT.